This TCR beta chain came from a study of T cell responses to AZD1222 COVID-19 vaccine. Turning to the study itself: Second-dose groups at about 4 or about 12 weeks were pooled. The study, taken as a whole, reports: Unmutated variant regions are reportedly targeted by nearly half of spike-specific TCRs. Most donors were white British, females outnumbered males, and clonal diversity was possibly underestimated. At study baseline, merely six AZD1222 recipients were seropositive.

Turning to this clone: The antigen remains unidentified.

Data came from immunoSEQ multiplex PCR; TCRdb stores just in-frame clones and leaves some out. The sample contains about 140,000 clones, 85% to 95% of which appear only once. This sequence was found in an adult in good health. The material sequenced was peripheral blood, taken on day 0 of AZD1222 vaccination.

The CDR3 sequence is CASSGTRTEGNQPQHF. CDR3 nucleotide sequence: TGTGCCAGCAGTGGTACAAGGACAGAGGGCAATCAGCCCCAGCATTTT. V and J are TRBV2 and TRBJ1-5, with D possibly being TRBD1 (6 bases). V lost 4 bases and J 2 bases, leaving 15 bases between the germline ends. The CDR3 has 16 amino acids. Germline CDR1 reads SNHLY; CDR2 reads FYNNEI.